The source of this T cell receptor beta chain is a study of cytomegalovirus exposure and HLA in healthy donors. The PCR made use of 60 Vbeta and 13 Jbeta primers. TCRdb's copy holds only in-frame clones and misses some; the assay was immunoSEQ multiplex PCR. The sample includes around 88,000 clones, around four fifths of them seen just once. This CDR3 is 17 amino acids long. CDR1 is SNHLY, CDR2 FYNNEI, per germline. After removal of 7 bases from V and 0 bases from J, the junction contained 4 bases not matched to a gene. The receptor comes from a man in his forties or fifties in good health and CMV-seropositive. This chain joins TRBV2 and TRBJ2-6; 12 nucleotides match TRBD2. The sequenced sample was PBMCs. The CDR3: CASIGLAGLSGANVLTF. The CDR3 DNA sequence: TGTGCCAGCATAGGACTAGCGGGGCTCTCTGGGGCCAACGTCCTGACTTTC.